This TCR beta chain was identified during a study of CD8 T cells in Susac syndrome (dated by TCRdb to the late 2010s). At the level of the whole study: Whether CD8+ T cell activation and differentiation in Susac syndrome was antigen driven was tested using repertoire sequencing. General study outcomes and caveats: The number of individuals in the TCR sequencing and HLA analysis was recognized as being relatively small.

CDR1 and CDR2 were assigned from the germline V gene as ENHRY and SYGVKD. V drops 5 bases and J drops 2 bases, leaving 10 bases in between. Including the terminal cysteine and phenylalanine, the CDR3 comprises 13 residues. The read is trimmed to its CDR3 DNA, 39 bases read in frame from base 1. RNA was extracted using the RNeasy kit, and roughly 0.5 to 1 ug of the RNA was reverse transcribed with random hexamers. The immunoSEQ multiplex PCR assay, covering 54 Vbeta and 13 Jbeta segments, was used to amplify TCR beta CDR3 regions. PCR amplification bias was corrected using a synthetic template baseline for primer optimization and computational correction. Concerning the study's data processing: Reads were assigned to V, D and J genes according to IMGT and analyzed in immunoSEQ Analyzer, with only productive sequences retained. To calculate clonality, Shannon entropy was normalized by log2 of the number of productive unique sequences and then subtracted from one. Public and private clones were assessed among the 100 most prevalent clones of each patient and control. Susac-specific clones were defined as absent from healthy and MS cohorts, 850 to 1,300 published viral clones and other ImmuneACCESS disease sequences. Starting from the raw public reads, TCRdb applied fastp trimming at Q25, assembled clones with MiXCR and retained in-frame beta chains. CDR3 protein sequences are deduplicated, and each keeps its most common genes and DNA. In this record, the V and J calls reflect TCRdb's handling and not the investigators' own analysis. Present in this sample are 130,000 or so distinct CDR3 sequences, around 95% of which were seen just once. The top ten constitute approximately 0.11% of the sample.

This clonotype was seen a single time. Its target antigen remains unknown. It has no much larger one-base neighbor in the sample; base qualities were not kept. One read amounts to weak evidence. High-throughput TCR beta sequencing profiled peripheral blood CD8+ and CD4+ T cells from healthy donors, Susac syndrome patients and multiple sclerosis patients. The multiple sclerosis controls were treatment-naive patients who had stable or active relapsing-remitting disease and met the revised McDonald criteria. Bulk CD8+ and CD4+ T cells were purified by magnetic negative isolation, whereas CD8+ TEMRA cells were enriched by FACS. Blood was collected in EDTA tubes and processed within 24 hours, with PBMCs isolated through density gradient centrifugation. PBMCs intended for TCR sequencing were cryopreserved in liquid nitrogen and were subsequently thawed in a 37 degrees C water bath. Purity of sorted or isolated CD4+, CD8+ and CD8+ TEMRA cells was at least 90%.

The chain employs TRBV10-3 and TRBJ2-7; a confident D gene designation cannot be given. This TCR was sampled from a human donor with multiple sclerosis. Source material: CD4+ T cells from PBMCs. The nucleotide sequence reads TGTGCCATCAGTCGAACTGAGACCTACGAGCAGTACTTC. This codes for CAISRTETYEQYF.